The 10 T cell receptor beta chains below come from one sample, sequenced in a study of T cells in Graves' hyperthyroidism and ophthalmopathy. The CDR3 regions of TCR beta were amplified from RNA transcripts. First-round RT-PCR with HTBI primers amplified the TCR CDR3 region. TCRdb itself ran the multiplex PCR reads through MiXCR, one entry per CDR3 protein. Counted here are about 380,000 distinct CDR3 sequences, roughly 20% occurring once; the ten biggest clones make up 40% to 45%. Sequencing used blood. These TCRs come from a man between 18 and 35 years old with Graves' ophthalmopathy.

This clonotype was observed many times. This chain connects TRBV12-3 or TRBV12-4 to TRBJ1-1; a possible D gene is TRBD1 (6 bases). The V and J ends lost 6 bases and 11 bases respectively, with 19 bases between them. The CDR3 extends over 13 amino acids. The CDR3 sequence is CASSPEGGLEAFF. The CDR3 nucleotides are TGTGCCAGCAGCCCAGAGGGGGGACTCGAGGCTTTCTTT.

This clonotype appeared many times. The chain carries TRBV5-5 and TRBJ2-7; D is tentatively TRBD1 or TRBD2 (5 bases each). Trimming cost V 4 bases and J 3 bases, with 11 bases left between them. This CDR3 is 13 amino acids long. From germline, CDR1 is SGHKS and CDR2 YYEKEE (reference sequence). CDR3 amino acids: CASSPGPNYEQYF. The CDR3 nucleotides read TGTGCCAGCAGCCCGGGACCGAACTACGAGCAGTACTTC.

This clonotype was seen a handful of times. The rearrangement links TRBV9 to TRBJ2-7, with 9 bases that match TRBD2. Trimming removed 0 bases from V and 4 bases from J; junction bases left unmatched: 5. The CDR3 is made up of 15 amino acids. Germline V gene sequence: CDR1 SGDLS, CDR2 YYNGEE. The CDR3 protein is CASSVGSGGGYEQYF. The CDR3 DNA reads TGTGCCAGCAGCGTAGGTAGCGGGGGAGGTTACGAGCAGTACTTC.

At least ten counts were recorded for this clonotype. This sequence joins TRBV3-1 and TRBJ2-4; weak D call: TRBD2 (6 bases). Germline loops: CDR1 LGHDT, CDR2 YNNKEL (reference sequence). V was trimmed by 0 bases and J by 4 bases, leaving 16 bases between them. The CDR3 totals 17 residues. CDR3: CASSQERLAGHKNIQYF. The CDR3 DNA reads TGTGCCAGCAGCCAAGAACGGCTCGCGGGGCATAAAAACATTCAGTACTTC. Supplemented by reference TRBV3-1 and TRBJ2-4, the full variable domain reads DTAVSQTPKYLVTQMGNDKSIKCEQNLGHDTMYWYKQDSKKFLKIMFSYNNKELIINETVPNRFSPKSPDKAHLNLHINSLELGDSAVYFCASSQERLAGHKNIQYFGAGTRLSVL.

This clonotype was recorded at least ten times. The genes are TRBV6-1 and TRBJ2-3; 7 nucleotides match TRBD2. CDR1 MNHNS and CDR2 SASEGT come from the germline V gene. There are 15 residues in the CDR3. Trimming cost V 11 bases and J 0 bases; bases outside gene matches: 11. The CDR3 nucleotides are TGTGCCGGAGAGTGGGACTATTCTAGCACAGATACGCAGTATTTT. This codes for CAGEWDYSSTDTQYF.

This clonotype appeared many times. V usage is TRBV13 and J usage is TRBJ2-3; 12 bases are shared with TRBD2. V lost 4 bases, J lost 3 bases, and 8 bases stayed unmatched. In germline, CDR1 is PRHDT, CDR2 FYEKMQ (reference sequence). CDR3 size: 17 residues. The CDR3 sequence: CASSSSSGGAVTDTQYF. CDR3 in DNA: TGTGCCAGCAGCTCGTCTAGCGGGGGGGCAGTGACAGATACGCAGTATTTT.

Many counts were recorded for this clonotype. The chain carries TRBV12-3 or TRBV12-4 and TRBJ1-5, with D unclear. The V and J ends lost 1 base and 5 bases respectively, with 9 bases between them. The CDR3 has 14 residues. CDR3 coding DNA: TGTGCCAGCAGTTTAGGTGCGGCCGATCAGCCCCAGCATTTT. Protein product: CASSLGAADQPQHF.

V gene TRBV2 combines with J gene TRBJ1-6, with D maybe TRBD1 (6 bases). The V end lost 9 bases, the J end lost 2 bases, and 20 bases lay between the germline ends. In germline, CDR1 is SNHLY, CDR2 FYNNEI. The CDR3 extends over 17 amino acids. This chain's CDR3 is CARTGLAGATYNSPLHF. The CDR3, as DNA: TGTGCCAGAACCGGACTAGCGGGGGCCACCTATAATTCACCCCTCCACTTT.

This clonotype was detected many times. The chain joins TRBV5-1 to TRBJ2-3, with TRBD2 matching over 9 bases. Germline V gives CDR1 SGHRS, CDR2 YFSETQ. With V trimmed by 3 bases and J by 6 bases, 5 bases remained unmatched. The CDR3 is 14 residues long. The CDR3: CASSSGTSLDTQYF. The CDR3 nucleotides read TGCGCCAGCAGCTCTGGGACTAGCCTGGATACGCAGTATTTT.

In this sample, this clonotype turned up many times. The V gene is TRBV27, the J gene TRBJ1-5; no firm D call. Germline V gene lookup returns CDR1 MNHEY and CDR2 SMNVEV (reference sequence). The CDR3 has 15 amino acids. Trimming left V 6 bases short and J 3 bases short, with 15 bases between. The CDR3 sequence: CASSPGAGPNQPQHF. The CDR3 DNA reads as TGTGCCAGCAGCCCCGGAGCCGGTCCCAATCAGCCCCAGCATTTT.